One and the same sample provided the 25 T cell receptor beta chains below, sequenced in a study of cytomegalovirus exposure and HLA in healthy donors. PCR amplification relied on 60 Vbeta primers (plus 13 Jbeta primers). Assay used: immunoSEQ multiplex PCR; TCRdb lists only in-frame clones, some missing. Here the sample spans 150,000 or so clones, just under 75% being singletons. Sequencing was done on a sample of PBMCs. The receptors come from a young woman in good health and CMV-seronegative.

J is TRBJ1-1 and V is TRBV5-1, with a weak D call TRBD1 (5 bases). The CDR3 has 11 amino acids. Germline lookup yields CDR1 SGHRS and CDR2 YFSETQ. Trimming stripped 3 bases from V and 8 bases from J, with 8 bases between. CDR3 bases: TGCGCCAGCAGCTGGGGCAGGGAAGCTTTCTTT. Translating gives CASSWGREAFF.

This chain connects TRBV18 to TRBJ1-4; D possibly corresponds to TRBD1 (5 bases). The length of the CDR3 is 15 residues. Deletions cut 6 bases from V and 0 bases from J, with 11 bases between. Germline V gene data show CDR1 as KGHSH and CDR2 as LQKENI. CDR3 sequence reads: CASSLQGSTNEKLFF. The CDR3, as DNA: TGTGCCAGCTCTCTTCAGGGATCAACTAATGAAAAACTGTTTTTT.

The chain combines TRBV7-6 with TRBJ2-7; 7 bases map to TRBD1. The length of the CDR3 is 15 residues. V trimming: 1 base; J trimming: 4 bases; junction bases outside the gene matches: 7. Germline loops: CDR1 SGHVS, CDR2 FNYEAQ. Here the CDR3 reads CASSLGGQAIYEQYV. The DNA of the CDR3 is TGTGCCAGCAGCTTAGGAGGACAGGCTATTTACGAGCAGTACGTC.

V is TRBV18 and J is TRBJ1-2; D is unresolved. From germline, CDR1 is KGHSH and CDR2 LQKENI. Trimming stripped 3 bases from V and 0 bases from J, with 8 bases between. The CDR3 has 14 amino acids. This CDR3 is CASSPWQTNYGYTF. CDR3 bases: TGTGCCAGCTCACCGTGGCAGACTAACTATGGCTACACCTTC. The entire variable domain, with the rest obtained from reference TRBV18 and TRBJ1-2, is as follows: NAGVMQNPRHLVRRRGQEARLRCSPMKGHSHVYWYRQLPEEGLKFMVYLQKENIIDESGMPKERFSAEFPKEGPSILRIQQVVRGDSAAYFCASSPWQTNYGYTFGSGTRLTVV.

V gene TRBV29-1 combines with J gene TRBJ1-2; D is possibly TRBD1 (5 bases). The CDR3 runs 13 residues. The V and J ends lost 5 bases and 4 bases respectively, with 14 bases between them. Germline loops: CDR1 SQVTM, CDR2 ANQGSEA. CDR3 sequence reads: CSVISTGSYGYTF. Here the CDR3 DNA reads TGCAGCGTTATAAGTACAGGAAGCTATGGCTACACCTTC.

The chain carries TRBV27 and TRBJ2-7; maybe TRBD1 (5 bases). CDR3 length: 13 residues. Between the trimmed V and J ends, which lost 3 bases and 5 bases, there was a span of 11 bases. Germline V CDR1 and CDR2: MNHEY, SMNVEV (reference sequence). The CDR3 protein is CASSLGRANEQYF. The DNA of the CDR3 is TGTGCCAGCAGTTTGGGCAGGGCCAACGAGCAGTACTTC.

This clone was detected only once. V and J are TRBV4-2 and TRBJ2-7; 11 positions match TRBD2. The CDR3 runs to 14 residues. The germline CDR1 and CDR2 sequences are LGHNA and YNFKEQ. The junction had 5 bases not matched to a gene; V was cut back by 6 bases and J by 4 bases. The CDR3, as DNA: TGTGCCAGCAGACCCGGGACTAGCGGTTACGAGCAGTACTTC. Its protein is CASRPGTSGYEQYF.

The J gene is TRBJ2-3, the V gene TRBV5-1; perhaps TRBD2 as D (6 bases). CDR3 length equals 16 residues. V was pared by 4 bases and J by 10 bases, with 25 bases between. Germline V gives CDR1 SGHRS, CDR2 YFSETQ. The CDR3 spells CASSPPDTSPTRSQYF. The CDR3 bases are TGCGCCAGCAGCCCCCCGGACACTAGCCCTACAAGGTCGCAGTATTTT.

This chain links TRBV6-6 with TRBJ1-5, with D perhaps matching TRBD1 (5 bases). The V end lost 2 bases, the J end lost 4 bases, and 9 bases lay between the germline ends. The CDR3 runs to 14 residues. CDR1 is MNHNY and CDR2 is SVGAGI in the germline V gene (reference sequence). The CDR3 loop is CASSYRTSNQPQHF. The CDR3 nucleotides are TGTGCCAGCAGTTACCGGACAAGTAATCAGCCCCAGCATTTT.

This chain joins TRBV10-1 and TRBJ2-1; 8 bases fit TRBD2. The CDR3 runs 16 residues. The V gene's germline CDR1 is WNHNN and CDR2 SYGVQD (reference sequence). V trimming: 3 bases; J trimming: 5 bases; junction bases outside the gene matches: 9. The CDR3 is CASSERRLATHNEQFF. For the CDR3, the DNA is TGCGCCAGCAGTGAACGGCGACTAGCGACCCACAATGAGCAGTTCTTC.

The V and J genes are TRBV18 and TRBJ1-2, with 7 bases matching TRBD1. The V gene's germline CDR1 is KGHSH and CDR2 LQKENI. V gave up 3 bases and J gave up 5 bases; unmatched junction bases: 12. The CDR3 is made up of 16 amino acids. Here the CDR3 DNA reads TGTGCCAGCTCACCCGGAGAAGGGGGCGGATCATATGGCTACACCTTC. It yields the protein CASSPGEGGGSYGYTF.

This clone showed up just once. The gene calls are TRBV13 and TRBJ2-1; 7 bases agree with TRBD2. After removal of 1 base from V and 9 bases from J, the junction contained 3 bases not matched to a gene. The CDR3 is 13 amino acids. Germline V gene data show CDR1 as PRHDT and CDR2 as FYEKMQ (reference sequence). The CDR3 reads CASSLEREGEQFF. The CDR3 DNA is TGTGCCAGCAGCTTAGAGCGGGAAGGTGAGCAGTTCTTC.

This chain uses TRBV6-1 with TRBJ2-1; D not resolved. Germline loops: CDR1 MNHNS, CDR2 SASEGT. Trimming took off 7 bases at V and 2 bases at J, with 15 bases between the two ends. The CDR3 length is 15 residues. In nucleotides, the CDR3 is TGTGCCAGCACTAACAGTTTAGGTCCCTACAATGAGCAGTTCTTC. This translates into CASTNSLGPYNEQFF.

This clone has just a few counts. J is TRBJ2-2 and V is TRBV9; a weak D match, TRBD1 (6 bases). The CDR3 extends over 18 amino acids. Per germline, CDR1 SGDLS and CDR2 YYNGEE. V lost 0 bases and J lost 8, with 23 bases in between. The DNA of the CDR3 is TGTGCCAGCAGCGTAGCCCCCAGGGGACGGCCCGGTGGGGGGGAGCTGTTTTTT. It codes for CASSVAPRGRPGGGELFF.

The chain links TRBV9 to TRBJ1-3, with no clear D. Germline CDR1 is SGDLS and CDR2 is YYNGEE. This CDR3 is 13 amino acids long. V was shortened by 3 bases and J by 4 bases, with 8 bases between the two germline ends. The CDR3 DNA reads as TGTGCCAGCAGCGCGAGGCCCGGAAACACCATATATTTT. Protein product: CASSARPGNTIYF.

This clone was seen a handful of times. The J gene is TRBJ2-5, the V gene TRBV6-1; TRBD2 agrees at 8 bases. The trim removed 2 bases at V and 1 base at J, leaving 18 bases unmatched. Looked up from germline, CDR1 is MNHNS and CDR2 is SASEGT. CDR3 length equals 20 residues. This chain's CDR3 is CASSERKGGTGGGVQETQYF. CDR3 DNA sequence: TGTGCCAGCAGTGAAAGAAAGGGCGGGACGGGGGGGGGTGTCCAAGAGACCCAGTACTTC.

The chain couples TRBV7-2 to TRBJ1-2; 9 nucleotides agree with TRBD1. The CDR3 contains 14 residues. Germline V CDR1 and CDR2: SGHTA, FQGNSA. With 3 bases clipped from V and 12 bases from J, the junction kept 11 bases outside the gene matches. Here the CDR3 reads CASSFHGQGIKNTF. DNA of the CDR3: TGTGCCAGCAGCTTCCACGGACAGGGGATCAAGAACACCTTC.

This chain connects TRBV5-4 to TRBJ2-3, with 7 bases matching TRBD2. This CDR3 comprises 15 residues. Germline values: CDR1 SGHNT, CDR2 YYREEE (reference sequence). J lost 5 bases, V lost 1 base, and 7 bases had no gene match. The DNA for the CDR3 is TGTGCCAGCAGCTTGAGGAGGGAGCGGGGAGATACGCAGTATTTT. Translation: CASSLRRERGDTQYF.

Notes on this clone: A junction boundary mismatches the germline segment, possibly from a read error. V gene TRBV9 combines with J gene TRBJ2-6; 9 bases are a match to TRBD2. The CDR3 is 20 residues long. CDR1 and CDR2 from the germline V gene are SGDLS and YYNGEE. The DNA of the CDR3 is TGTGCCAGCAGTGTCCTGGCGGGGGGGCGAATTCCCTCCGGGGCCAACGGCCTGACTTTC. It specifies CASSVLAGGRIPSGANGLTF.

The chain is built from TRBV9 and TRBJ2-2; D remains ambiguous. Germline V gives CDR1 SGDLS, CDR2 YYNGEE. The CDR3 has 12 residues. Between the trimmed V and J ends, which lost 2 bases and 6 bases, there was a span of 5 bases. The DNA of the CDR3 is TGTGCCAGCAGCGTCCTTCCCGGGGAGCTGTTTTTT. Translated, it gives CASSVLPGELFF.

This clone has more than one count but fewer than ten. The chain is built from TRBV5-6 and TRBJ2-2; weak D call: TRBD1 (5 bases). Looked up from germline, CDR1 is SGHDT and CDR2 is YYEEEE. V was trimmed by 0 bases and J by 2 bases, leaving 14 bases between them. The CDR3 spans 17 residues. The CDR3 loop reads CASSLGQIQINTGELFF. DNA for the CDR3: TGTGCCAGCAGCTTGGGACAGATTCAGATAAACACCGGGGAGCTGTTTTTT.

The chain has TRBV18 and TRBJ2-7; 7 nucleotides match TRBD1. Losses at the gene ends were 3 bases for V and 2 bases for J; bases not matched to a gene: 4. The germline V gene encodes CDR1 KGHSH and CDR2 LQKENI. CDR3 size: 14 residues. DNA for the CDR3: TGTGCCAGCTCACCCGTAGGACAGGCCTACGAGCAGTACTTC. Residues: CASSPVGQAYEQYF.

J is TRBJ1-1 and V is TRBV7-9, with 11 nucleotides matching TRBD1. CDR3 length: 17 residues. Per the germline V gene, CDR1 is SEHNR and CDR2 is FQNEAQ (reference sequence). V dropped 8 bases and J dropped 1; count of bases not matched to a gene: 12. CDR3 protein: CASATVPGQGENTEAFF. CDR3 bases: TGTGCCAGCGCCACCGTCCCGGGACAGGGGGAGAACACTGAAGCTTTCTTT. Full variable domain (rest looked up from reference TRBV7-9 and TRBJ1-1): DTGVSQNPRHKITKRGQNVTFRCDPISEHNRLYWYRQTLGQGPEFLTYFQNEAQLEKSRLLSDRFSAERPKGSFSTLEIQRTEQGDSAMYLCASATVPGQGENTEAFFGQGTRLTVV.

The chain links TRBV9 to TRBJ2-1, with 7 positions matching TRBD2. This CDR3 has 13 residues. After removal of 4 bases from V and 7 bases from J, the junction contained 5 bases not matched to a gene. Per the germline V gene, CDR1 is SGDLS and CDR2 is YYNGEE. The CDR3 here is CASSPGTNNEQFF. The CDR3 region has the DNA TGTGCCAGCAGCCCCGGGACTAATAATGAGCAGTTCTTC.

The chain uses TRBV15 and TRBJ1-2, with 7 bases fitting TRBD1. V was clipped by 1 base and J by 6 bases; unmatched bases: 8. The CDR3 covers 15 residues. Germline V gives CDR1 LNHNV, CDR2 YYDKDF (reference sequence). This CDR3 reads CATSRAGTAPHGYTF. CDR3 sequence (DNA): TGTGCCACCAGCAGAGCTGGGACAGCGCCCCATGGCTACACCTTC.